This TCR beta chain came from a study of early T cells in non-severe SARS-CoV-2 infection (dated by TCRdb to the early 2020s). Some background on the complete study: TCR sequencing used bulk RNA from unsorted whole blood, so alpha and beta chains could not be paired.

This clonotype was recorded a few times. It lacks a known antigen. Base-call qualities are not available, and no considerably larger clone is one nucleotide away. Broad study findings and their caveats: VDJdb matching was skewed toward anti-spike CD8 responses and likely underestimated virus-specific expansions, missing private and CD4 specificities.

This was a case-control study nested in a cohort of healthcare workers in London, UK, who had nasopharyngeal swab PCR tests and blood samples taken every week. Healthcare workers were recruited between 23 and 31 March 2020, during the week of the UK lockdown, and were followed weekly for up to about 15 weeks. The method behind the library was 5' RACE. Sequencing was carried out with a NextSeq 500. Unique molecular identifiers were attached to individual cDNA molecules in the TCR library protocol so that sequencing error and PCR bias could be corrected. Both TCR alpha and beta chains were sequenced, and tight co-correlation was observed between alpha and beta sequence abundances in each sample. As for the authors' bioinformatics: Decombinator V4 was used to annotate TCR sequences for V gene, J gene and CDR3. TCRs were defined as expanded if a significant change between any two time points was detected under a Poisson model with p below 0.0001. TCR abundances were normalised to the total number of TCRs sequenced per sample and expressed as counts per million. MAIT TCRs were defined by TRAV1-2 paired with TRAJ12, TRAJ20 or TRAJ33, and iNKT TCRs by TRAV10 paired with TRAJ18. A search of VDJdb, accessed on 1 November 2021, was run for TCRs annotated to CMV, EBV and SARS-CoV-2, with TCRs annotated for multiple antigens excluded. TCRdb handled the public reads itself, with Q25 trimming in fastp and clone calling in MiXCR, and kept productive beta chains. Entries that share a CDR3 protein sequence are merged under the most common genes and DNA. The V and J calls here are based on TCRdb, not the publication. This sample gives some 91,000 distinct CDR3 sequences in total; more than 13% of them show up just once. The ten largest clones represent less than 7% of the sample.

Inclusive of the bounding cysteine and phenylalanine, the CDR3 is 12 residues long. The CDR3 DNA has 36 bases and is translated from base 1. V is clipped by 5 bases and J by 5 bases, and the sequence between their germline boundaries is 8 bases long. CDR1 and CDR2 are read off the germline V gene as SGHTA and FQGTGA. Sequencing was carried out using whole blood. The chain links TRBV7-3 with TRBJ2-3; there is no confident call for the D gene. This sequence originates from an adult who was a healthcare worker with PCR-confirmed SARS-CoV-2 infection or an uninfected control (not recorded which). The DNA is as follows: TGTGCCAGCAGCCCGAATGGAGATACGCAGTATTTT. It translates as CASSPNGDTQYF.